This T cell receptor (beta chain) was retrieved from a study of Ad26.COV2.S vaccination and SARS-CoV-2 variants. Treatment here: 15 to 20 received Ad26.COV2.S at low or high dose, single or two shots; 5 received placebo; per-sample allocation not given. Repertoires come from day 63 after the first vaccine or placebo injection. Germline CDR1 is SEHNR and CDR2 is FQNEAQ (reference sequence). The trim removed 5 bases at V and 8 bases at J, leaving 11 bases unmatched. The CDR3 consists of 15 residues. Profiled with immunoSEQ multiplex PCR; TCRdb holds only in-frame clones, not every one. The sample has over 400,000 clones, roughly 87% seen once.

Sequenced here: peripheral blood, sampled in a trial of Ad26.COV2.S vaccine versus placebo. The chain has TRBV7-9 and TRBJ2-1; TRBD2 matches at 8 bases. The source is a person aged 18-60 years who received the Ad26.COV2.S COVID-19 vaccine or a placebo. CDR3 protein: CASSTRGLAPDEQFF. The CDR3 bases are TGTGCCAGCAGCACCCGAGGACTAGCCCCCGATGAGCAGTTCTTC.